The 5 T cell receptor beta chains given below trace back to one sample, sequenced in a study of blood T cell repertoires in COVID-19. Here immunoSEQ multiplex PCR was the method, and the copy in TCRdb shows in-frame clones only, minus some. The sample records approximately 170,000 clones, 80% to 90% being singletons. Sequences were obtained from peripheral blood. All receptors derive from a man younger than 35 who had recovered from COVID-19.

The V call is TRBV19, the J call TRBJ2-6, with D possibly matching TRBD1 (6 bases). Between the trimmed V and J ends, which lost 8 bases and 1 base, there was a span of 21 bases. The germline V gene has CDR1 LNHDA and CDR2 SQIVND (reference sequence). The CDR3 is 18 amino acids. The CDR3 loop reads CASLSGTRSGSGANVLTF. The CDR3, as DNA: TGTGCCAGTCTCAGTGGGACAAGGTCGGGATCTGGGGCCAACGTCCTGACTTTC.

The chain recombines TRBV20-1 with TRBJ1-4; D gene unclear. V gave up 3 bases and J gave up 7 bases, with 6 bases separating them. There are 11 residues in the CDR3. The V gene's germline CDR1 is DFQATT and CDR2 SNEGSKA (reference sequence). Here the CDR3 DNA reads TGCAGTGCTAGGGGAGGTGAAAAACTGTTTTTT. It specifies CSARGGEKLFF.

This CDR3 reads CATSDGGGGNTDTQYF. The CDR3, as DNA: TGTGCCACCAGTGATGGGGGAGGAGGGAACACAGATACGCAGTATTTT. This chain uses TRBV24-1 with TRBJ2-3; D might be TRBD2 (6 bases). This CDR3 region has 16 residues. Germline CDR1 is KGHDR and CDR2 is SFDVKD. Between the trimmed V and J ends, which lost 3 bases and 2 bases, there was a span of 14 bases.

The V gene is TRBV7-2, the J gene TRBJ1-2; D is possibly TRBD1 (6 bases). Per the germline V gene, CDR1 is SGHTA and CDR2 is FQGNSA. This CDR3 is 15 amino acids long. Trimming shortened V by 4 bases and J by 3 bases, and 15 bases separated the two germline ends. Written as DNA, the CDR3 is TGTGCCAGCAGCTCTAGCACTACAGGGTACTATGGCTACACCTTC. Translated: CASSSSTTGYYGYTF.

This clone was seen once. The rearrangement uses TRBV12-3 or TRBV12-4 and TRBJ2-1, with D possibly being TRBD1 (6 bases). Trimming stripped 6 bases from V and 10 bases from J, with 13 bases between. The CDR3 extends over 12 amino acids. CDR3 sequence: CASSTLRGEQFF. The CDR3 DNA is TGTGCCAGCAGCACCCTTAGGGGGGAGCAGTTCTTC.